This T cell receptor beta chain derives from a study of shared clonotypes between healthy human individuals. In the authors' methods: There were no quality scores in the junction-only immunoSEQ sequences, so filtering differed. Sequencing used immunoSEQ multiplex PCR; TCRdb keeps in-frame clones, though not all of them. That table supplies the V and J calls and clone size; D and trimming were determined from the DNA. The table has under 2,500,000 clones, approximately 96% seen once. This CDR3 comprises 13 residues. V lost 1 base to trimming and J lost 1 base, with 7 bases between them. In germline, CDR1 is GTSNPN, CDR2 SVGIG (reference sequence). Concerning this clone itself: This sequence may be a read error, since a much larger clone differs from it by one base. The sample contains more than one DNA sequence encoding this CDR3.

The chain links TRBV30 to TRBJ1-1; weak D call: TRBD1 (5 bases). The origin of this receptor is a man between 18 and 29 years old in good health. Sequencing used naive CD4+ T cells sorted from blood. Subset reported: CD45RA+ positively selected. CDR3 loop: CAWSDGGNTEAFF. The CDR3 DNA is TGTGCCTGGAGTGATGGGGGGAACACTGAAGCTTTCTTT.